This T cell receptor beta chain was retrieved from a study of regulatory T cells in long-lasting Graves disease. Findings and caveats of the study: Clonotypes that were public and shared totalled a few thousand in persistent patients versus 966 in new patients. Relative to newly diagnosed Graves' patients, persistent ones had lower TCR diversity. Gene preferences differed: TRBV28, TRBJ1-2, TRBJ2-5 in persistent cases.

The time point is: newly diagnosed GD, antithyroid drugs for less than 3 months. The TCR library used RNA extracted from PBMCs. About this clonotype: As yet, its antigen is unknown. A much larger clonotype is one base distant, so this may be a read error. The missing conserved phenylalanine or tryptophan at the end of this CDR3 makes a read error likely.

Through Arm-PCR of CDR3 regions and iRepertoire HTBI primers, TCR beta libraries were built. TCRdb used MiXCR to reprocess the multiplex PCR reads, holding one entry per CDR3 protein. The table has fewer than 500,000 distinct CDR3 sequences, 15% to 20% seen once. The V and J ends lost 4 bases and 10 bases, in that order; junction bases with no gene match: 3. CDR3 length: 14 amino acids. Looked up from germline, CDR1 is MNHEY and CDR2 is SVGAGI. In addition, the sample was reused for a study of T cells in Graves' hyperthyroidism and ophthalmopathy.

Sequencing was performed on peripheral blood mononuclear cells (PBMCs), taken at new diagnosis, from a patient treated with antithyroid drugs. The sequence derives from a man aged 40-49 years with Graves disease. The V and J genes are TRBV6-5 and TRBJ2-1; 14 bases match TRBD2. The chain's CDR3 is CASSLGTSGREQFL. The DNA for the CDR3 is TGTGCCAGCAGTTTGGGGACTAGCGGGAGAGAGCAGTTCCTC.